What follows is one T cell receptor beta chain and its context. As yet, its antigen is unknown. Naive CD8 isolation took CD45RO-negative cells positively selected for CCR7 and excluded terminally differentiated effector memory CD45RA+ cells. The donor population consisted of healthy HIV-negative adults with no recent acute infections or vaccinations. This sample is part of a study of shared clonotypes between healthy human individuals. The germline V and J ends were trimmed by 2 bases and 4 bases, with 8 bases remaining between them. This CDR3 has 13 amino acids. CDR1 and CDR2 (germline): SEHNR, FQNEAQ (reference sequence). In the authors' methods: Junction-only sequences without quality scores came from ImmunoSEQ, so filtering differed. Clones were read by immunoSEQ multiplex PCR, and TCRdb kept only the in-frame ones, dropping some. From that table come the V and J calls and clone size; the DNA was used to work out D and trimming. The sample has 2 million to 2.5 million clones; about 95% are singletons.

Study observations and caveats: Larger richness was generally estimated for naive than memory subsets. It was the non-shared clonotypes that had lower generation probabilities than clonotypes shared by all four donors.

The sequencing sample was made of naive CD8+ T cells sorted from blood. This TCR derives from a man younger than 30 in good health. The chain recombines TRBV7-9 with TRBJ2-5; D is perhaps TRBD1 or TRBD2 (6 bases each). CDR3 nucleotides: TGTGCCAGCAGCTTACCGGGGGCAGAGACCCAGTACTTC. Amino acids: CASSLPGAETQYF. The full variable domain, its missing parts supplied by reference TRBV7-9 and TRBJ2-5, is DTGVSQNPRHKITKRGQNVTFRCDPISEHNRLYWYRQTLGQGPEFLTYFQNEAQLEKSRLLSDRFSAERPKGSFSTLEIQRTEQGDSAMYLCASSLPGAETQYFGPGTRLLVL.